This TCR beta chain was observed in a study of long-term antiretroviral therapy in people with HIV. Whole-study context: The oldest samples precede the 2015 immediate-ART recommendation by about a decade. Study-wide results and caveats: On ART adherence, viral resistance or therapy changes, no data were available.

As regards this clone: Its antigen is not known.

With survey level as its setting, the immunoSEQ assay was v3.0. Per-sample targets for sequencing were roughly 40,000-55,000 T-cell genomes. Measured with immunoSEQ multiplex PCR; TCRdb has only the in-frame clones, and not every one. The sample has tens of thousands of clones, roughly 84% seen once. Germline V gives CDR1 SGHDT, CDR2 YYEEEE. V shed 0 bases, J shed 5 bases, and the junction held 7 bases outside the gene matches. This CDR3 has 15 amino acids. The source material was unsorted PBMCs, sampled approximately 2.5 years after starting antiretroviral therapy. The V and J genes are TRBV5-6 and TRBJ1-2; 7 nucleotides align to TRBD1. The receptor comes from a man aged 40-55 years with HIV. The CDR3 region is CASSLAAGGAYGYTF. The CDR3 DNA reads as TGTGCCAGCAGCTTGGCGGCAGGGGGGGCGTATGGCTACACCTTC.